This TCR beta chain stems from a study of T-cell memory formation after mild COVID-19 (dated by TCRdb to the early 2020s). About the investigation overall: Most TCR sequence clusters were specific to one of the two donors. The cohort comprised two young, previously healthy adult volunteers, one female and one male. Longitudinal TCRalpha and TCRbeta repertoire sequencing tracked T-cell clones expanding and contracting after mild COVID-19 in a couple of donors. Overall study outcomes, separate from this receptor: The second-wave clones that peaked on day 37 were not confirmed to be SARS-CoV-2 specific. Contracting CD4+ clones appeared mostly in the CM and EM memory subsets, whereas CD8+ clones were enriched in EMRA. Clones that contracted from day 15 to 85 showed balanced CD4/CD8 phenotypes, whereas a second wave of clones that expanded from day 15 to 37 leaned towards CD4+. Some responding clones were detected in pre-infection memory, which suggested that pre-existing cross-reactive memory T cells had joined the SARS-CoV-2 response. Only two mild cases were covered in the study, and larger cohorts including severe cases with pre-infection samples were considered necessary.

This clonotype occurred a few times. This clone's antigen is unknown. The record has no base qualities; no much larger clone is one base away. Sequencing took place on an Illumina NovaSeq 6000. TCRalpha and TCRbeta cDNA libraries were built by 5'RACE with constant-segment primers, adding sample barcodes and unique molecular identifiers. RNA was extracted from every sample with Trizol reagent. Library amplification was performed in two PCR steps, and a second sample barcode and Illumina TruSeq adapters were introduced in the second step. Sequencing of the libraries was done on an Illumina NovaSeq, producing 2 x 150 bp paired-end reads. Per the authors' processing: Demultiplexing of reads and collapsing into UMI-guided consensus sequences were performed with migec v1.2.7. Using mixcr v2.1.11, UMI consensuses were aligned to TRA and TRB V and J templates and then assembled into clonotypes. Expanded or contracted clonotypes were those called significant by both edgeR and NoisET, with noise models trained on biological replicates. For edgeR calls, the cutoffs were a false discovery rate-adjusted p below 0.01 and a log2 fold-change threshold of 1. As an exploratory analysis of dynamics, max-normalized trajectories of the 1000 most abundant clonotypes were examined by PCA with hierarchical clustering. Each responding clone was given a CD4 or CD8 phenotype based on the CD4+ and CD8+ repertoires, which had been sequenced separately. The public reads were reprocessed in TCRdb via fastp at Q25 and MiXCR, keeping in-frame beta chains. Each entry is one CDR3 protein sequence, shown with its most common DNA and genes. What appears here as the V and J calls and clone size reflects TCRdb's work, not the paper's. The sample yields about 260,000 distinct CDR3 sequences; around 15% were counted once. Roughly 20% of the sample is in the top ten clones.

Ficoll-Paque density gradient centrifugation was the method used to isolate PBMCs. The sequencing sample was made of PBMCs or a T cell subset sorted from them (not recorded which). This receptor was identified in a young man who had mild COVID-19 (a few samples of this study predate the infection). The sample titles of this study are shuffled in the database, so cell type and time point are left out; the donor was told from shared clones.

The sequenced DNA: TGCAGCGTTGAAGGGGAAAGCTCCTACAATGAGCAGTTCTTC. This translates into CSVEGESSYNEQFF. The receptor chain draws on TRBV29-1 and TRBJ2-1; the D gene identity is not certain. From the cysteine up to the phenylalanine, the CDR3 has a length of 14 residues. Only CDR3 DNA is held: 42 bases, read in frame from base 1. Trimming at the junction amounts to 1 base on V and 0 bases on J, and the germline ends lie 7 bases apart. The germline V gene yields SQVTM for CDR1 and ANQGSEA for CDR2.